Following are 16 T cell receptor beta chains from one sample sequenced in a study of blood T cell repertoires in COVID-19. Here immunoSEQ multiplex PCR was the method, and the copy in TCRdb shows in-frame clones only, minus some. The data show approximately 150,000 clones, 75% to 90% seen once. The specimen sequenced was peripheral blood. Source of these receptors: a human donor in a cohort sampled during active COVID-19.

The chain recombines TRBV21-1 with TRBJ2-5; the table's D call, TRBD1, has no DNA check behind it. TRBV21-1 is described as a pseudogene. The CDR3 contains 17 residues. In DNA, the CDR3 is TGTGCCAGCAGCAAAGGGATTTTGGACAGTATCTTTGGGACCCAGTACTTC. It is translated as CASSKGILDSIFGTQYF.

The chain joins TRBV18 to TRBJ1-2; TRBD1 is a possible D gene (6 bases). This CDR3 region has 14 residues. Germline V gives CDR1 KGHSH, CDR2 LQKENI. The germline V and J ends were trimmed by 3 bases and 8 bases, with 16 bases remaining between them. The CDR3 protein is CASSPTGTSEGYTF. CDR3 in DNA: TGTGCCAGCTCACCGACCGGGACATCAGAAGGCTACACCTTC.

This chain joins TRBV19 and TRBJ1-5, with D perhaps matching TRBD1 (5 bases). Germline assignment: CDR1 LNHDA and CDR2 SQIVND (reference sequence). Trimming pared 6 bases from V and 2 bases from J, leaving 17 bases between. This CDR3 contains 16 residues. This chain's CDR3 is CASSRVGGTGNQPQHF. CDR3 in DNA: TGTGCCAGTAGCAGGGTGGGGGGAACAGGCAATCAGCCCCAGCATTTT.

The V and J genes are TRBV6-2 or TRBV6-3 and TRBJ2-3; D not resolved. Trimming shortened V by 4 bases and J by 4 bases, and 15 bases separated the two germline ends. Germline V lookup: CDR1 MNHEY, CDR2 SVGEGT. The CDR3 has 15 residues. The CDR3 bases are TGTGCCAGCAGTTTAGAACTTGAGAACGCAGATACGCAGTATTTT. Its translation is CASSLELENADTQYF.

In this sample, this clone turned up a few times. CDR3 nucleotide sequence: TGTGCCAGCAGGACAGGGGGCTTTGGCTACACCTTC. Its protein product is CASRTGGFGYTF. V gene TRBV28 combines with J gene TRBJ1-2, with 10 positions matching TRBD1. Looked up from germline, CDR1 is MDHEN and CDR2 is SYDVKM. V dropped 6 bases and J dropped 7; count of bases not matched to a gene: 2. The CDR3 covers 12 residues.

The V call is TRBV6-5, the J call TRBJ2-2, with 7 bases fitting TRBD1. Looked up from germline, CDR1 is MNHEY and CDR2 is SVGAGI. With 7 bases clipped from V and 0 bases from J, the junction kept 5 bases outside the gene matches. The CDR3 is made up of 15 amino acids. The CDR3 loop reads CASKRQGSNTGELFF. The CDR3 DNA follows: TGTGCCAGCAAGCGACAGGGTTCGAACACCGGGGAGCTGTTTTTT.

The rearrangement joins TRBV7-2 to TRBJ2-7, with 7 bases identical to TRBD2. CDR1 and CDR2 (germline): SGHTA, FQGNSA. J lost 6 bases, V lost 5 bases, and 7 bases had no gene match. This CDR3 comprises 13 residues. Here the CDR3 reads CASSLGRGSEQYF. The CDR3 DNA sequence: TGTGCCAGCAGCCTGGGGCGGGGGAGCGAGCAGTACTTC.

V is TRBV9 and J is TRBJ2-5; D remains ambiguous. Between the trimmed V and J ends, which lost 2 bases and 5 bases, there was a span of 13 bases. This CDR3 spans 14 amino acids. Looked up from germline, CDR1 is SGDLS and CDR2 is YYNGEE. The DNA of the CDR3 is TGTGCCAGCAGCGTTTCTCCTGTCGGGGAGACCCAGTACTTC. Protein product: CASSVSPVGETQYF.

This clone was found once. V is TRBV18 and J is TRBJ1-2; D unclear. Per the germline V gene, CDR1 is KGHSH and CDR2 is LQKENI. The CDR3 sequence is 14 residues long. Trimming shortened V by 3 bases and J by 3 bases, and 11 bases separated the two germline ends. CDR3 DNA sequence: TGTGCCAGCTCACCCGGCAGGCGAGACTATGGCTACACCTTC. Translating gives CASSPGRRDYGYTF.

The rearrangement links TRBV25-1 to TRBJ2-5, with 7 bases that match TRBD2. The CDR3 length is 15 residues. V lost 1 base, J lost 3 bases, and 5 bases stayed unmatched. Germline values: CDR1 MGHDK, CDR2 SYGVNS. CDR3 sequence: CASSELAGEKETQYF. CDR3 DNA sequence: TGTGCCAGCAGTGAATTGGCGGGAGAAAAAGAGACCCAGTACTTC.

This clone was observed once. The DNA of the CDR3 is TGTGCCAGCAGCTTTCCGACGACTAGCGGGAGCACAGATACGCAGTATTTT. This gives the protein CASSFPTTSGSTDTQYF. This rearrangement joins TRBV7-9 to TRBJ2-3, with 10 bases that match TRBD2. J lost 0 bases, V lost 3 bases, and 6 bases had no gene match. Per the germline V gene, CDR1 is SEHNR and CDR2 is FQNEAQ (reference sequence). The CDR3 is 17 amino acids.

The chain combines TRBV6-4 with TRBJ1-1; D not resolved. The germline CDR1 and CDR2 sequences are MRHNA and SNTAGT. The V end was cut by 6 bases, the J end by 3 bases, with 11 bases between. This CDR3 is built from 13 residues. The CDR3 region is CASRAREYTEAFF. In DNA, the CDR3 is TGTGCCAGCAGGGCGAGGGAGTACACTGAAGCTTTCTTT.

The chain links TRBV20-1 to TRBJ1-4; a possible D gene is TRBD1 (5 bases). The germline V gene encodes CDR1 DFQATT and CDR2 SNEGSKA (reference sequence). CDR3 length: 14 residues. V gave up 3 bases and J gave up 4 bases, with 12 bases separating them. The DNA for the CDR3 is TGCAGTGCTAGTCCGACAGAAAGTAATGAAAAACTGTTTTTT. Its protein is CSASPTESNEKLFF.

This clone was picked up a small number of times. The J gene is TRBJ1-2, the V gene TRBV9; D is unresolved. The V gene lost 0 bases and the J gene lost 1 base, with 13 bases spanning the gap. Germline CDR1 SGDLS, CDR2 YYNGEE. The CDR3 length is 16 residues. The CDR3 spells CASSVEVRGLNYGYTF. CDR3 DNA sequence: TGTGCCAGCAGCGTAGAAGTTCGAGGCCTTAACTATGGCTACACCTTC.

This clone is judged medium-sized (0.01 to 0.1%). The same CDR3 also results from other DNA sequences found in this sample. The chain carries TRBV3-1 (or the pseudogene TRBV3-2) and TRBJ2-1; D is ambiguous. The CDR3 is 12 amino acids. CDR1 LGHDT and CDR2 YNNKEL come from the germline V gene (reference sequence). Trimming shortened V by 1 base and J by 7 bases, and 5 bases separated the two germline ends. The CDR3: CASSQVRNEQFF. Here the CDR3 DNA reads TGTGCCAGCAGCCAAGTTCGGAATGAGCAGTTCTTC.

The rearrangement links TRBV3-1 (or the pseudogene TRBV3-2) to TRBJ1-2, with 7 bases fitting TRBD1. In germline, CDR1 is LGHDT, CDR2 YNNKEL (reference sequence). The CDR3 length is 13 residues. V trimming: 2 bases; J trimming: 6 bases; junction bases outside the gene matches: 3. CDR3 nucleotide sequence: TGTGCCAGCAGCCAACGACAGGGCCATGGCTACACCTTC. Its protein is CASSQRQGHGYTF.